This entry is about one T cell receptor beta chain. What it binds is unknown. The T cells that were sequenced for TCR beta were CD8+ and CD4+ cells from blood. Relapsing-remitting disease, either stable or active, was present in the treatment-naive patients who were the multiple sclerosis controls. The data derive from a study of CD8 T cells in Susac syndrome. Roughly 0.45 to 1 ug RNA was reverse transcribed with random hexamers. Multiplex PCR with immunoSEQ amplified the TCR beta CDR3 across 54 Vbeta and 13 Jbeta. MiXCR, run by TCRdb on the immunoSEQ multiplex PCR reads, gives a single entry per CDR3 protein. The data show about 250,000 distinct CDR3 sequences, with 93% seen just once and roughly 0.07% held by the top ten. Study results and limitations: An acknowledgment was made by the study that its TCR sequencing and HLA analysis involved relatively few individuals.

CDR3 length: 15 amino acids. Per the germline V gene, CDR1 is MNHEY and CDR2 is SVGEGT. The V segment lost 8 bases and the J segment 6 bases; nucleotides outside the gene matches: 13. Sequences were obtained from CD4+ T cells from PBMCs. The rearrangement joins TRBV6-2 or TRBV6-3 to TRBJ2-1; 7 nucleotides line up with TRBD1. This TCR was recovered from a human donor with multiple sclerosis. CDR3 sequence (DNA): TGTGCCAGCCCACCAGACGGACAGGTGACCAATGAGCAGTTCTTC. This translates into CASPPDGQVTNEQFF.